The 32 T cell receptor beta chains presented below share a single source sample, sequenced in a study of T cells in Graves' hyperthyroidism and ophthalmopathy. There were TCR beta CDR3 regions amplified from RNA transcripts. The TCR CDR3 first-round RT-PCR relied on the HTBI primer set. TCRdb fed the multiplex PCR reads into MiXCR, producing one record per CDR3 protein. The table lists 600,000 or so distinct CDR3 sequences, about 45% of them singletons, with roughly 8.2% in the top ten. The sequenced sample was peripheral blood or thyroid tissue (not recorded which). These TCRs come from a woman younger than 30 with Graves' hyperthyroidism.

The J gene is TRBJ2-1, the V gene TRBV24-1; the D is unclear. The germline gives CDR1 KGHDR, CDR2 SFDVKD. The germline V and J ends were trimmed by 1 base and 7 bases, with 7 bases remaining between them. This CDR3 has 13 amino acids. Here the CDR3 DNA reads TGTGCCACCAGTGATTTCCGATCGAATGAGCAGTTCTTC. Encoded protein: CATSDFRSNEQFF.

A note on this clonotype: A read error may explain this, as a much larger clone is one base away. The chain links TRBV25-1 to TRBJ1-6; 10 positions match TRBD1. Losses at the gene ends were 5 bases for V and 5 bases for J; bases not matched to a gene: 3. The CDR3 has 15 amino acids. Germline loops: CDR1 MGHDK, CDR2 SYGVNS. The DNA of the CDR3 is TGTGCCAGCAGTTACGGGACAGGGGATAATTCACCCCTCCACTTT. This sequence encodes CASSYGTGDNSPLHF.

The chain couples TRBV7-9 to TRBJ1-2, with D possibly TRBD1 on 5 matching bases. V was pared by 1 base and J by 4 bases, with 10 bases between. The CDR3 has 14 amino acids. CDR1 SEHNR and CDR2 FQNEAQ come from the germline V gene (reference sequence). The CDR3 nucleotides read TGTGCCAGCAGCTTAGATGGGGCGGGCTATGGCTACACCTTC. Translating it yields CASSLDGAGYGYTF.

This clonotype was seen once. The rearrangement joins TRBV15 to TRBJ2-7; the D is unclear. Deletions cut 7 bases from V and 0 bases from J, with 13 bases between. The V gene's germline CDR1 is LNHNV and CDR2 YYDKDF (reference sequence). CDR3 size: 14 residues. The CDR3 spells CATTPATDSYEQYF. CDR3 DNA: TGTGCCACCACCCCAGCCACCGACTCCTACGAGCAGTACTTC.

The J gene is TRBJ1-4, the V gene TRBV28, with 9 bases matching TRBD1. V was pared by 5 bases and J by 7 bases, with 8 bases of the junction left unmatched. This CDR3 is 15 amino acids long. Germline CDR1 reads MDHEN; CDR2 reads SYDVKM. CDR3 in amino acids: CASSPTGQGAEKLFF. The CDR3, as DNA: TGTGCCAGCAGTCCAACGGGACAGGGCGCTGAAAAACTGTTTTTT.

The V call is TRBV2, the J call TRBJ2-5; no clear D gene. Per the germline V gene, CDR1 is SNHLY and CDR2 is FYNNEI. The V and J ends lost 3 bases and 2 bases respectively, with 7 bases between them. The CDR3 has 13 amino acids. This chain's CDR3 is CASSDSTQETQYF. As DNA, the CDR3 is TGTGCCAGCAGTGACAGCACTCAAGAGACCCAGTACTTC.

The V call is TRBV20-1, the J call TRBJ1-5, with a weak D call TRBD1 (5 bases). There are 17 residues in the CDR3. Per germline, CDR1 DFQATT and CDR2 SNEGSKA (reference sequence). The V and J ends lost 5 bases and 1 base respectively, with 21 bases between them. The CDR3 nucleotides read TGCAGTGCTGCGTCCGGGGCAGGCCCAAGGAGCAATCAGCCCCAGCATTTT. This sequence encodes CSAASGAGPRSNQPQHF.

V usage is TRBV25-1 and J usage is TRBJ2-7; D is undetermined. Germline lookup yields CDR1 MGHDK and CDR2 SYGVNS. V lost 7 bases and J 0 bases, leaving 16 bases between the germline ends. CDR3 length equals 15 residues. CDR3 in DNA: TGTGCCAGCAAGCTTCCGTGGAAGGACTCCTACGAGCAGTACTTC. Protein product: CASKLPWKDSYEQYF.

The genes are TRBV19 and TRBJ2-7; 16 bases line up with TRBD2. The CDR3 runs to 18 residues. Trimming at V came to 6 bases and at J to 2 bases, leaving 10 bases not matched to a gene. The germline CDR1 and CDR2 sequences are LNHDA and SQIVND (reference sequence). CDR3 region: CASSQSGTSGRAAYEQYF. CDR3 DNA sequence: TGTGCCAGTAGCCAAAGCGGGACTAGCGGGAGGGCCGCCTACGAGCAGTACTTC.

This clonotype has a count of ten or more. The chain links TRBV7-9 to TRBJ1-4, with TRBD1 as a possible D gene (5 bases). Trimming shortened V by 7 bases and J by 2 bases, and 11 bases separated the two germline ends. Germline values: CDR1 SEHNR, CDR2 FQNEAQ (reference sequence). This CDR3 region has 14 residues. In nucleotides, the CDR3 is TGTGCCAGCACGGACTGGGGGACTAATGAAAAACTGTTTTTT. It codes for CASTDWGTNEKLFF.

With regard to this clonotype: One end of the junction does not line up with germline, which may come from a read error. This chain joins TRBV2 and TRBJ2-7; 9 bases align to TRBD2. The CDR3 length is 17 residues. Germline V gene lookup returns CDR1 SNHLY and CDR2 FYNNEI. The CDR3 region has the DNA TGTGCCAGCAGACGATCGATTAGCGGGAGCTCCTACAATGAGCAGTTCTTT. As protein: CASRRSISGSSYNEQFF. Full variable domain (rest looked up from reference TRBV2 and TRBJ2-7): EPEVTQTPSHQVTQMGQEVILRCVPISNHLYFYWYRQILGQKVEFLVSFYNNEISEKSEIFDDQFSVERPDGSNFTLKIRSTKLEDSAMYFCASRRSISGSSYNEQFFGPGTRLTVT.

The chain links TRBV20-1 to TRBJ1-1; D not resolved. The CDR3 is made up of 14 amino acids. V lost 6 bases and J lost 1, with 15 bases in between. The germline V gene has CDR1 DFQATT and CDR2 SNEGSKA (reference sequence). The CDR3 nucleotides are TGCAGTGCAACTCCACTCGCCGCGAACACTGAAGCTTTCTTT. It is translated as CSATPLAANTEAFF.

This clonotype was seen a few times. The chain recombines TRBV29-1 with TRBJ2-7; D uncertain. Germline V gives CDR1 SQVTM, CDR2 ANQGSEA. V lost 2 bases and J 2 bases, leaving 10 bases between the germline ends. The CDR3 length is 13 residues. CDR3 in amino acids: CSVENGKTYEQYF. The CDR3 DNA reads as TGCAGCGTTGAAAATGGTAAGACCTACGAGCAGTACTTC.

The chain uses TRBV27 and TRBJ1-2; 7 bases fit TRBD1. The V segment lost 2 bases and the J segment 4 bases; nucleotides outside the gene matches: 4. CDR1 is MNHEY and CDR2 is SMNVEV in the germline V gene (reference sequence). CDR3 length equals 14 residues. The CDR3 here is CASSLRGDSYGYTF. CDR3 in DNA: TGTGCCAGCAGTTTAAGGGGGGACAGCTATGGCTACACCTTC.

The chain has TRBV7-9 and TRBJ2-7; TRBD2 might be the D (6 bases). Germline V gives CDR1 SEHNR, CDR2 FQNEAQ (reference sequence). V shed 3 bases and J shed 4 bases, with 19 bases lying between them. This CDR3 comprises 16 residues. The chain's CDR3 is CASSFNFRGLIYEQYF. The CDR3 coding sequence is TGTGCCAGCAGCTTTAATTTTAGGGGACTCATTTACGAGCAGTACTTC.

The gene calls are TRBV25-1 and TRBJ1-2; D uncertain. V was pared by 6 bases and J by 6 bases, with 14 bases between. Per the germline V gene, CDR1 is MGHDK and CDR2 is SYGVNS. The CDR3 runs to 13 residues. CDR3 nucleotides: TGTGCCAGCAGCCAAGCTCCCGGGAATGGCTACACCTTC. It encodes CASSQAPGNGYTF.

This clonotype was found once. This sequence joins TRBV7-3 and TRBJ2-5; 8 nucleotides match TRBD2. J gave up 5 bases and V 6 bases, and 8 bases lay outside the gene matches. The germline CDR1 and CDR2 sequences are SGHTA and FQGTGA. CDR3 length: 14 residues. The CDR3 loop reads CASSPREGRETQYF. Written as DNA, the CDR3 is TGTGCCAGCAGTCCCCGGGAGGGCCGGGAGACCCAGTACTTC.

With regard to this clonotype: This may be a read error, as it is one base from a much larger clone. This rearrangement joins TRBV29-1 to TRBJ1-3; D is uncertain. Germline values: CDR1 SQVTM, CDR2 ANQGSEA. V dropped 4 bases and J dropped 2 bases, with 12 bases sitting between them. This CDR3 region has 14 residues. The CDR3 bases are TGCAGCGTTGCACCCCGCGCCCCTGGAAACACCATATATTTT. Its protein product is CSVAPRAPGNTIYF. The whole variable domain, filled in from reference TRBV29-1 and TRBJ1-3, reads SAVISQKPSRDICQRGTSLTIQCQVDSQVTMMFWYRQQPGQSLTLIATANQGSEATYESGFVIDKFPISRPNLTFSTLTVSNMSPEDSSIYLCSVAPRAPGNTIYFGEGSWLTVV.

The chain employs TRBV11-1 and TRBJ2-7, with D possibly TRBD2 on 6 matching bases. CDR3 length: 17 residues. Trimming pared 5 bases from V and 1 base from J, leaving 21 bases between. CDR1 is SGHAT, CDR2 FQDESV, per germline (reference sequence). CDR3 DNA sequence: TGTGCCAGCAGCCCCGGGGACTCCCTTACTGATTCCTACGAGCAGTACTTC. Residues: CASSPGDSLTDSYEQYF.

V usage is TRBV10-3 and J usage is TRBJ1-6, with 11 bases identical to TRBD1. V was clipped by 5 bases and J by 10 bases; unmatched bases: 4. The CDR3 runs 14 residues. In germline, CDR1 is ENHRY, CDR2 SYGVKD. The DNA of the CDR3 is TGTGCCATCAGTAAGGGACAGGGGGAGTCACCCCTCCACTTT. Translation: CAISKGQGESPLHF.

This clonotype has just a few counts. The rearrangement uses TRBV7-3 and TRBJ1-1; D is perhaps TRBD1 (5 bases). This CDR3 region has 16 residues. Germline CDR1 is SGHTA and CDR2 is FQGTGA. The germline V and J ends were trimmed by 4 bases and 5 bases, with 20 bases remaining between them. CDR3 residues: CASSSQGAGGGTEAFF. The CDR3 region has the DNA TGTGCCAGCAGCTCGCAGGGTGCAGGTGGCGGGACTGAAGCTTTCTTT.

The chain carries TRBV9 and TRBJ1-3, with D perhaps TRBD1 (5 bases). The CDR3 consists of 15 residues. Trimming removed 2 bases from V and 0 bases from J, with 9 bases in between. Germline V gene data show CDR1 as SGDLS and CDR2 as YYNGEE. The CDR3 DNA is TGTGCCAGCAGCGTTCAAACAGGCTCTGGAAACACCATATATTTT. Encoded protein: CASSVQTGSGNTIYF.

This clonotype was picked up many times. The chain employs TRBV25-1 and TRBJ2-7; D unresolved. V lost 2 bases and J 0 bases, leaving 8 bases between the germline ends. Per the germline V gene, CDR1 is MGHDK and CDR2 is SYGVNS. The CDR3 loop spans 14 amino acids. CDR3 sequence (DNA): TGTGCCAGCAGTGAAAGGCAGGTCTCCTACGAGCAGTACTTC. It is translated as CASSERQVSYEQYF.

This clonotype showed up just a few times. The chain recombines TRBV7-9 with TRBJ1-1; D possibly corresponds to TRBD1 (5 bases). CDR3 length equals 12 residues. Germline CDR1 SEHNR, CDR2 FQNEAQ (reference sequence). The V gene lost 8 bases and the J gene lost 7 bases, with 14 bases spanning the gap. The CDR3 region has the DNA TGTGCCAGCGTCCGGGGGATCTTTGAAGCTTTCTTT. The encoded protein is CASVRGIFEAFF.

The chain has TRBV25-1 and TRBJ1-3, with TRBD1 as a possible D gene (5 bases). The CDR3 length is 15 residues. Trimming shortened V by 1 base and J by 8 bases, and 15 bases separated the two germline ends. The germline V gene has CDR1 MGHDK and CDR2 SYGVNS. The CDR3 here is CASSELGKQGYTIYF. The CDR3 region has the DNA TGTGCCAGCAGTGAATTGGGAAAGCAGGGCTACACCATATATTTT.

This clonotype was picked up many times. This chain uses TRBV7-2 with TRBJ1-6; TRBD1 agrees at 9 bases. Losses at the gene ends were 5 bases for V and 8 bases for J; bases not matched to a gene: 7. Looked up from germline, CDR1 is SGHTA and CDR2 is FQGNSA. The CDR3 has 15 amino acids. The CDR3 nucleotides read TGTGCCAGCAGCGGACACAGGGGGCTAGATTCACCCCTCCACTTT. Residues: CASSGHRGLDSPLHF. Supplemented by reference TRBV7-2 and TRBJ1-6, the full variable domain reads GAGVSQSPSNKVTEKGKDVELRCDPISGHTALYWYRQSLGQGLEFLIYFQGNSAPDKSGLPSDRFSAERTGGSVSTLTIQRTQQEDSAVYLCASSGHRGLDSPLHFGNGTRLTVT.

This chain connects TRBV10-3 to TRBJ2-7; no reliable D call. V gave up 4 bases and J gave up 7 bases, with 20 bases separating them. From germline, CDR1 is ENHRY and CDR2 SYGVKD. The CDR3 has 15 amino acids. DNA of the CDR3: TGTGCCATCAGTGCTAGACCCCCCGGGCTACAGGAGCAGTACTTC. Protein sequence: CAISARPPGLQEQYF.

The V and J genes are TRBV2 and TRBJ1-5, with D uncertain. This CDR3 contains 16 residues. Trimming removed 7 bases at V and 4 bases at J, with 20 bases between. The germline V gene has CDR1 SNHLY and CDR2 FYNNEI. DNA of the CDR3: TGTGCCAGCAAAGGAGGGTCCGGTTATAGAAATCAGCCCCAGCATTTT. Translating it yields CASKGGSGYRNQPQHF.

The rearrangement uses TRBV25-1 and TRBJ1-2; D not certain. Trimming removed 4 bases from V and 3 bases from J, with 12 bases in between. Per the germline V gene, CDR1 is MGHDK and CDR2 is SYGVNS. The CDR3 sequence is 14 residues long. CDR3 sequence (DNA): TGTGCCAGCAGTGCTAGAGGGCAGGACTATGGCTACACCTTC. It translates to CASSARGQDYGYTF.

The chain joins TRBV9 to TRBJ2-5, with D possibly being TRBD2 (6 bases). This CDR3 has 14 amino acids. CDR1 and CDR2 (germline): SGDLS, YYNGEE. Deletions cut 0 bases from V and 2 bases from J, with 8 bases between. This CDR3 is CASSVAGVQETQYF. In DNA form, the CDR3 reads TGTGCCAGCAGCGTAGCGGGGGTGCAAGAGACCCAGTACTTC.

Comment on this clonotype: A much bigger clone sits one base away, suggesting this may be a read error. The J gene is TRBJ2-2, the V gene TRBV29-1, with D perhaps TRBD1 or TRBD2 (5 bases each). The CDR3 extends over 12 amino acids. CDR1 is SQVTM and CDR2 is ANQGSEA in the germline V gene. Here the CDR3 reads CSVGGADGEPFF. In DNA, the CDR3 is TGCAGCGTTGGTGGGGCGGACGGGGAGCCGTTTTTT.

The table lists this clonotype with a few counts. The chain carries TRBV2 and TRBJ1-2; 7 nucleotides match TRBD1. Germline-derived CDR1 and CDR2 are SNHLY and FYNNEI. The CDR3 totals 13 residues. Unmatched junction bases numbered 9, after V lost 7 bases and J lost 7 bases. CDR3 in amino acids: CASKIDRVGGYTF. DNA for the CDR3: TGTGCCAGCAAGATAGACAGGGTCGGTGGCTACACCTTC.